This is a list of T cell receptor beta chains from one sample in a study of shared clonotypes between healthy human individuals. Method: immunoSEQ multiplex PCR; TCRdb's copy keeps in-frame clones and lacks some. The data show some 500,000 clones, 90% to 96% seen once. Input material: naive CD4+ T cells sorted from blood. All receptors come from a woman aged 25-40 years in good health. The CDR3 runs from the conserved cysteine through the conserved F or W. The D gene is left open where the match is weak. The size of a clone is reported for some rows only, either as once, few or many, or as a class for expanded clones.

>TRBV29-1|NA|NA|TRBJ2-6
TGCAGCGTAGAGGACGGGACTGGGGCCAACGTCCTGACTTTC
CSVEDGTGANVLTF
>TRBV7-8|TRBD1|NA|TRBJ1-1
TGTGCCAGCATCCCCCGGGACAGGGTTTACACTGAAGCTTTCTTT
CASIPRDRVYTEAFF
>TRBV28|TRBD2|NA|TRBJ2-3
TGTGCCAGCAGTACTAGCGGGAGGGGGACAGATACGCAGTATTTT
CASSTSGRGTDTQYF
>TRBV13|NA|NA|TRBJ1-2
TGTGCCAGCAGCGAACAGGAGGGTGGCTACACCTTC
CASSEQEGGYTF
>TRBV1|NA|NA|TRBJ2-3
TGCACCAGCAGCCAGCGACAGGGGGGCCCAGATACGCAGTATTTT
CTSSQRQGGPDTQYF
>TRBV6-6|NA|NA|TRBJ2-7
TGTGCCAGCAGCTCAAAGGGACACTCAGGGTCCTACGAGCAGTACTTC
CASSSKGHSGSYEQYF
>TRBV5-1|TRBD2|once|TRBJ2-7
TGCGCCAGCACCTTGAGATATAATAGCGGGAGTTTGTCCTACGAGCAGTACTTC
CASTLRYNSGSLSYEQYF
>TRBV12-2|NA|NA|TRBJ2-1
TGTGCAAGTCGCTTCCCGACTAGCAATGAGCAGTTCTTC
CASRFPTSNEQFF
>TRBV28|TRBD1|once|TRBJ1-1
TGTGCCAGTTTCCGGGACAGACTGAACACTGAAGCTTTCTTT
CASFRDRLNTEAFF
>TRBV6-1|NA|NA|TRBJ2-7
TGTGCCAGCAGGCCGGGACTGAGCTCCTACGAGCAGTACTTC
CASRPGLSSYEQYF
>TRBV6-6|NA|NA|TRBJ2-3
TGTGCCAGCAGTATGGCAGCGAGGACAGATACGCAGTATTTT
CASSMAARTDTQYF
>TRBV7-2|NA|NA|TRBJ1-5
TGTGCCAGCAGGCCGCAGGGTGGCAATCAGCCCCAGCATTTT
CASRPQGGNQPQHF
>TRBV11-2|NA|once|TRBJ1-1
TGTGCCAGCAGCTTAGGAAGGGGATTGAACACTGAAGCTTTCTTT
CASSLGRGLNTEAFF
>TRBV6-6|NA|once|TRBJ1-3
TGTGCCAGCGGGGGCGGACTCTTCTCTGGAAACACCATATATTTT
CASGGGLFSGNTIYF
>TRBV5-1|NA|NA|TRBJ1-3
TGCGCCAGCAGCTTGGGGACCTCTGGAAACACCATATATTTT
CASSLGTSGNTIYF
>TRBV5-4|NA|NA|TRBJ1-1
TGTGCCAGCAGCCCCCACTTAGGTGGTGGGTCGGGTACTGAAGCTTTCTTT
CASSPHLGGGSGTEAFF
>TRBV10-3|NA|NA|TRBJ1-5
TGTGCCATCAGTGACGGTAATCAGCCCCAGCATTTT
CAISDGNQPQHF
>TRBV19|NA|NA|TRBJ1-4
TGTGCCAGTAGTACCAGTGGACAGGAAAAACTGTTTTTT
CASSTSGQEKLFF
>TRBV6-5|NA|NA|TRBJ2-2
TGTGCCAGCAGTTCTACAGGGACGACCGGGGAGCTGTTTTTT
CASSSTGTTGELFF
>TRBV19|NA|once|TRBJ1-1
TGTGCCAGTAGTATAGATTTACTGAACACTGAAGCTTTCTTT
CASSIDLLNTEAFF
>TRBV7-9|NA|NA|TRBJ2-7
TGTGCCAGCAGCCTAATGGACGCTCCTAACGAGCAGTACTTC
CASSLMDAPNEQYF
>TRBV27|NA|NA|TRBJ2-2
TGTGCCAGCAGTCCGTCCGGGCTAGGGTTCGCCGGGGAGCTGTTTTTT
CASSPSGLGFAGELFF
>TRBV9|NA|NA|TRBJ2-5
TGTGCCAGCAGCGTAGGAGGCTCTTCGGGGTTCGAGAAAGAGACCCAGTACTTC
CASSVGGSSGFEKETQYF
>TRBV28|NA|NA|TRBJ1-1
TGTGCCAGCACCCCGGGTCAGGGATTAACTGAAGCTTTCTTT
CASTPGQGLTEAFF
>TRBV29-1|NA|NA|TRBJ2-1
TGCAGCGTTGACTCCAATGAGCAGTTCTTC
CSVDSNEQFF
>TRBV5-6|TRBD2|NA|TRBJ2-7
TGTGCCAGCAGCTTGGAAGTACTAGCGGGAGTTAACGAGCAGTACTTC
CASSLEVLAGVNEQYF
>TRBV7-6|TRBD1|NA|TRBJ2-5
TGTGCCAGCAGCTTAGTTTTGACCGGGACAGTCCAAGAGACCCAGTACTTC
CASSLVLTGTVQETQYF
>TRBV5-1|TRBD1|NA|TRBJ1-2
TGCGCCAGCAGCTTTATCGGGACAGGGGGCTACACCTTC
CASSFIGTGGYTF
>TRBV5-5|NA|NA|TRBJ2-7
TGTGCCAGCAGCCCCGGGACTTTTCGGGAGCAGTACTTC
CASSPGTFREQYF
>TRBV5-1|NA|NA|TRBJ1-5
TGCGCCAGCAGCTTCGGGGGGGATTCAAATCAGCCCCAGCATTTT
CASSFGGDSNQPQHF
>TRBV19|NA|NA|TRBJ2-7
TGTGCCAGTAGTAAGGGGTACGAGCAGTACTTC
CASSKGYEQYF
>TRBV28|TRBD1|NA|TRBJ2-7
TGTGCCAGCAGCCAGTTGGGGGTGGGACAGAGCTACGAGCAGTACTTC
CASSQLGVGQSYEQYF
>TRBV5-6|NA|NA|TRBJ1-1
TGTGCCAGCAGCTTGTCGACTGAAGCTTTCTTT
CASSLSTEAFF
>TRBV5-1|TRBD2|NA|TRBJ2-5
TGCGCCAGCAACAATCAAGCGGGGCAAGAGACCCAGTACTTC
CASNNQAGQETQYF
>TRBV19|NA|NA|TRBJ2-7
TGTGCCAGTAGCTCCCTGGCAGACATGGCTGGGGAGCAGTACTTC
CASSSLADMAGEQYF
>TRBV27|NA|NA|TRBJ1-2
TGTGCCAGCAGTCCCCGACAGACTGACGCTGGGGTCTATGGCTACACCTTC
CASSPRQTDAGVYGYTF
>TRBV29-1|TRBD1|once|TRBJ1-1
TGCAGCTCGGGACAGGGCACTGAAGCTTTCTTT
CSSGQGTEAFF
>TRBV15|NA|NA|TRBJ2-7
TGTGCCACCAGCAGAGACTCTCGAGCTCCAGGGCAGTACTTC
CATSRDSRAPGQYF
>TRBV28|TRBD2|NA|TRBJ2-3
TGTGCCAGCAGTTTACGGACTAGAATAACAGATACGCAGTATTTT
CASSLRTRITDTQYF
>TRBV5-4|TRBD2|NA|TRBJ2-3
TGTGCCAGCAGCTTGGGGCGGGAGAAAAGGGATACGCAGTATTTT
CASSLGREKRDTQYF
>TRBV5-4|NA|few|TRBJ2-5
TGTGCCAGCAGCTTGCAAGAGACCCAGTACTTC
CASSLQETQYF
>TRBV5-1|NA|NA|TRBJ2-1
TGCGCCAGCAGCTTGGATCTCATCCGTTTCTTC
CASSLDLIRFF
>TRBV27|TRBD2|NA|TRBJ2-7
TGTGCCAGCAGTTTGAAGGCGGGAGGGCCGTACGAGCAGTACTTC
CASSLKAGGPYEQYF
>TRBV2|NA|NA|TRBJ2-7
TGTGCCAGCATTAAACTAGGTTTTGGCGAGCAGTACTTC
CASIKLGFGEQYF
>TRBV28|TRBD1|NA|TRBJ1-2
TGTGCCAGCAGTTCAACGGGACAGCCATTCTATGGCTACACCTTC
CASSSTGQPFYGYTF
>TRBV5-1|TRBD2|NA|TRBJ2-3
TGCGCCAGCAGCTTGGGGGCGGGAGTAACAGATACGCAGTATTTT
CASSLGAGVTDTQYF
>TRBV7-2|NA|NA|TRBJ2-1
TGTGCCAGCAGCTTAGGGGCGTCCAGAAACTACAATGAGCAGTTCTTC
CASSLGASRNYNEQFF
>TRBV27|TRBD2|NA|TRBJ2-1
TGTGCCAGCAGCCCGCGGCGATTCCCCGGGACTAGCGGGATATGGTCCTACAATGAGCAGTTCTTC
CASSPRRFPGTSGIWSYNEQFF
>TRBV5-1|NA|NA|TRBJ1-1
TGCGCCAGCAGGGGCCCCTTAGAGAACACTGAAGCTTTCTTT
CASRGPLENTEAFF
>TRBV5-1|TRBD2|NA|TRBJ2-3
TGCGCCAGCAGCTTTTTAGCGGGAGGGCCCTCAGATACGCAGTATTTT
CASSFLAGGPSDTQYF
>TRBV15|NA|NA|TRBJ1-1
TGTGCCACCAGCAGAGGACAGCAGAACACTGAAGCTTTCTTT
CATSRGQQNTEAFF
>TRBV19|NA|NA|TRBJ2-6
TGTGCCAGTAGTATAGATCAGGGGTCTGGGGCCAACGTCCTGACTTTC
CASSIDQGSGANVLTF
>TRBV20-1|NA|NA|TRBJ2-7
TGCAGTGCTAGTATGGGTGGCGAGCAGTACTTC
CSASMGGEQYF
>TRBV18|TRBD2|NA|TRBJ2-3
TGTGCCAGCTCCTACGGACTAGCGGGGAGCACAGATACGCAGTATTTT
CASSYGLAGSTDTQYF
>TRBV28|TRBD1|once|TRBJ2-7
TGTGCCAGCAGCACACAGGGGCATTGGCAGTACTTC
CASSTQGHWQYF